These T cell receptor beta chains were read from a single sample in a study of T cell responses to AZD1222 COVID-19 vaccine. Produced via immunoSEQ multiplex PCR; TCRdb's table is partial and in-frame only. Of around 100,000 clones in the sample, roughly 87% were seen once. The sample here was peripheral blood, taken 28 days after the second AZD1222 dose. These receptors originate from an adult who received the AZD1222 COVID-19 vaccine. The CDR3 runs from the conserved cysteine through the conserved F or W. The D gene is left open where the match is weak. A clone size is listed for some rows: how often the clone was seen (once, few, many), or a class if it is expanded.

TRBD2	14	NA	TRBJ2-3	TRBV19	TGTGCCAGTAGTATAGGGATAGCGGGAGATACGCAGTATTTT	CASSIGIAGDTQYF
NA	12	NA	TRBJ2-7	TRBV7-2	TGTGCCAGCAGCTTAGGCGAATCCGAGCAGTACTTC	CASSLGESEQYF
TRBD1	16	NA	TRBJ1-2	TRBV5-6	TGTGCCAGCAGCTTAGGGGACAGGGGGCGCATTAATGGCTACACCTTC	CASSLGDRGRINGYTF
NA	13	NA	TRBJ1-1	TRBV3-1/TRBV3-2	TGTGCCAGCAGCCAAGGACGGGGAACTGAAGCTTTCTTT	CASSQGRGTEAFF
NA	14	NA	TRBJ2-1	TRBV3-1/TRBV3-2	TGTGCCAGCAGCCAAGCTGGGCTAGCCAATGAGCAGTTCTTC	CASSQAGLANEQFF
NA	14	NA	TRBJ1-2	TRBV4-3	TGCGCCAGCAGCCAAGAGCCAGGGCCCCGGGGCTACACCTTC	CASSQEPGPRGYTF
NA	13	NA	TRBJ1-1	TRBV24-1	TGTGCCACCAGTGCTCCAGGGAACACTGAAGCTTTCTTT	CATSAPGNTEAFF
NA	18	once	TRBJ1-5	TRBV27	TGTGCCAGCATGAAGCAGGGAACGGTGGAAAATAGCAATCAGCCCCAGCATTTT	CASMKQGTVENSNQPQHF
NA	12	NA	TRBJ1-6	TRBV28	TGTGCCAGCAGTTTGGTGGTTTCACCCCTCCACTTT	CASSLVVSPLHF
NA	15	NA	TRBJ1-2	TRBV21-1	TGTGCCAGCAGCTTACGGTGGACGGACTCTAGAGACTACACCTTC	CASSLRWTDSRDYTF
NA	11	NA	TRBJ1-1	TRBV29-1	TGCAGCGTTTCCTTAACAATTGAAGCTTTCTTT	CSVSLTIEAFF
NA	14	NA	TRBJ2-2	TRBV7-9	TGTGCCAGCAATTTCGCTTCGAACACCGGGGAGCTGTTTTTT	CASNFASNTGELFF
TRBD2	16	NA	TRBJ2-5	TRBV6-6	TGTGCCAGCAGTTACTCGGAGCGGGACCACCAAGAGACCCAGTACTTC	CASSYSERDHQETQYF
NA	15	NA	TRBJ1-1	TRBV7-3	TGTGCCAGCAGCCCTAGGACAGATGGGGGCACTGAAGCTTTCTTT	CASSPRTDGGTEAFF
NA	15	NA	TRBJ1-2	TRBV10-3	TGTGCCATCAGTGAAGGTACAGAGCTTAACTATGGCTACACCTTC	CAISEGTELNYGYTF
NA	11	NA	TRBJ2-4	TRBV20-1	TGCAGTGCTAGAGACCGGAACATTCAGTACTTC	CSARDRNIQYF
TRBD1	15	NA	TRBJ1-3	TRBV18	TGTGCCAGCTCACCCATGACAGGGTCTGGAAACACCATATATTTT	CASSPMTGSGNTIYF
NA	14	NA	TRBJ1-1	TRBV11-3	TGTGCCAGCAGCTTAGAACATCAGAACACTGAAGCTTTCTTT	CASSLEHQNTEAFF
NA	13	NA	TRBJ2-5	TRBV11-1	TGTGCCAGCAGCTTAGTCCGGGCCGGTTCCCAGTACTTC	CASSLVRAGSQYF
TRBD1	15	NA	TRBJ2-5	TRBV9	TGTGCCAGCAGCGTAGGGACAGGGGGCGGCGAGACCCAGTACTTC	CASSVGTGGGETQYF
TRBD1	13	NA	TRBJ1-4	TRBV5-1	TGCGCCAGCAGCTTGGGGGACAGGGGGAAACTGTTTTTT	CASSLGDRGKLFF
NA	16	NA	TRBJ2-2	TRBV19	TGTGCCAGTAGTATAGGGTGGGGCTCCAACACCGGGGAGCTGTTTTTT	CASSIGWGSNTGELFF
TRBD1	15	NA	TRBJ2-1	TRBV5-1	TGCGCCAGCAGTTTAGGGACAGGGTTACACAATGAGCAGTTCTTC	CASSLGTGLHNEQFF
NA	13	NA	TRBJ1-1	TRBV9	TGTGCCAGCAGCAAAAAGCTGAACACTGAAGCTTTCTTT	CASSKKLNTEAFF
NA	12	NA	TRBJ2-7	TRBV19	TGTGCCAGTATAAGCGGAGTGTACGAGCAGTACTTC	CASISGVYEQYF
NA	15	NA	TRBJ1-2	TRBV5-1	TGCGCCAGCAGCTTGGCCGGGGGCCCAGACTATGGCTACACCTTC	CASSLAGGPDYGYTF
NA	15	NA	TRBJ2-1	TRBV7-3	TGTGCCAGCAGCTTACTGGGATCGCCCCTCAATGAGCAGTTCTTC	CASSLLGSPLNEQFF
NA	15	NA	TRBJ2-5	TRBV4-3	TGCGCCAGCAGCCAAGATTGGGCAGGGCGCGAGACCCAGTACTTC	CASSQDWAGRETQYF
TRBD2	13	few	TRBJ2-1	TRBV11-2	TGTGCCAGCAGCTTGACTAGCGGCAATGAGCAGTTCTTC	CASSLTSGNEQFF
NA	13	NA	TRBJ2-1	TRBV29-1	TGCAGCGCCCGAGGGACAACTTACAATGAGCAGTTCTTC	CSARGTTYNEQFF
NA	13	NA	TRBJ2-1	TRBV5-1	TGCGCCAGCAGCTTCTGGGGAGGAGATGAGCAGTTCTTC	CASSFWGGDEQFF
TRBD1	20	NA	TRBJ1-1	TRBV4-2	TGTGCCAGCAGCCAAGAAAGGTTGGTGGCAGGGGGCGTTGGGTACACTGAAGCTTTCTTT	CASSQERLVAGGVGYTEAFF
NA	14	NA	TRBJ1-3	TRBV7-9	TGTGCCAGCAGCTTAGGAAACGGTGGAAACACCATATATTTT	CASSLGNGGNTIYF
NA	15	NA	TRBJ1-2	TRBV19	TGTGCCAGTAGTCTACAGGCCTCGGCGGGGTATGGCTACACCTTC	CASSLQASAGYGYTF
NA	15	NA	TRBJ1-5	TRBV7-9	TGTGCCAGCAGCTTAGGGGGCTTTGGCAATCAGCCCCAGCATTTT	CASSLGGFGNQPQHF
NA	13	NA	TRBJ2-1	TRBV7-2	TGTGCCAGCAGCCTTTCCAAGGGCTATGAGCAGTTCTTC	CASSLSKGYEQFF
NA	14	NA	TRBJ1-5	TRBV27	TGTGCCAGCAGTTTATACAGGGTTGGCCAGCCCCAGCATTTT	CASSLYRVGQPQHF
NA	13	NA	TRBJ2-7	TRBV3-1/TRBV3-2	TGTGCCAGCAGCCAAGAAGAGGGTCTCGAGCAGTACTTC	CASSQEEGLEQYF
TRBD1	13	NA	TRBJ1-2	TRBV7-2	TGTGCCAGCAGACAACAGGGGGCGCAGGGCTACACCTTC	CASRQQGAQGYTF
TRBD1	15	NA	TRBJ2-5	TRBV9	TGTGCCAGCAGCGTAGGGGACAGGGAGGTGGAGACCCAGTACTTC	CASSVGDREVETQYF
NA	17	NA	TRBJ1-2	TRBV28	TGTGCCAGCAGTTTTTTTTCCGGTGGAGCGGTTAACTATGGCTACACCTTC	CASSFFSGGAVNYGYTF
TRBD1	16	NA	TRBJ1-1	TRBV25-1	TGTGCCAGCAGTGAACAAGGGGGCCCCGCTTGGACTGAAGCTTTCTTT	CASSEQGGPAWTEAFF
NA	14	NA	TRBJ2-7	TRBV18	TGTGCCAGCTCACCATTGGCTAGCTCGGGCGAGCAGTACTTC	CASSPLASSGEQYF
TRBD1	13	NA	TRBJ1-2	TRBV5-1	TGCGCCAGCAGCTTGATGGCAGGGGGTGACTACACCTTC	CASSLMAGGDYTF
TRBD1	16	once	TRBJ1-5	TRBV28	TGTGCCAGCAGCCCCTTGGGACAGGTTGTTAATCAGCCCCAGCATTTT	CASSPLGQVVNQPQHF
TRBD1	15	NA	TRBJ1-4	TRBV7-2	TGTGCCAGCAGGCCAGGGACAGGGGGCATTGAAAAACTGTTTTTT	CASRPGTGGIEKLFF
NA	12	NA	TRBJ2-1	TRBV6-4	TGTGCCAGCAGTGACGGCAGTAATGAGCAGTTCTTC	CASSDGSNEQFF
NA	13	NA	TRBJ1-5	TRBV5-6	TGTGCCAGCAGCCAGGGCCCCAATCAGCCCCAGCATTTT	CASSQGPNQPQHF
NA	17	NA	TRBJ1-2	TRBV18	TGTGCCAGCTCACCATTCCAGGGCGCTCGAACAAACTATGGCTACACCTTC	CASSPFQGARTNYGYTF
NA	12	NA	TRBJ2-3	TRBV10-3	TGTGCCATCAGTGAGGGTCCAGATACGCAGTATTTT	CAISEGPDTQYF
NA	14	NA	TRBJ1-1	TRBV7-9	TGTGCCAGCAACATGGGGGTTCAGGACACTGAAGCTTTCTTT	CASNMGVQDTEAFF
NA	16	NA	TRBJ1-3	TRBV6-5	TGTGCCAGCAGTTACTCTGATACTCTCCCTGGAAACACCATATATTTT	CASSYSDTLPGNTIYF
NA	14	NA	TRBJ1-3	TRBV19	TGTGCCAGTACCGAGAGGAGCTCTGGAAACACCATATATTTT	CASTERSSGNTIYF
NA	16	few	TRBJ1-6	TRBV28	TGTGCCAGCAGTTTATTACCAGGGGAGTTTAGTTCACCCCTCCACTTT	CASSLLPGEFSSPLHF
NA	15	NA	TRBJ1-5	TRBV5-5	TGTGCCAGCAGCTTGGACGGAATTTACAATCAGCCCCAGCATTTT	CASSLDGIYNQPQHF
TRBD2	15	NA	TRBJ2-3	TRBV19	TGTGCCACCACGAGACTAGCGGGAGGGCCAGGTACGCAGTATTTT	CATTRLAGGPGTQYF
TRBD1	15	NA	TRBJ2-7	TRBV7-6	TGTGCCAGCAGCTTTGGGACAGGGGTACACTACGAGCAGTACTTC	CASSFGTGVHYEQYF
NA	16	NA	TRBJ2-1	TRBV4-2	TGTGCCAGCAGCCAATTTGTGGGAGGAGAGACTAATGAGCAGTTCTTC	CASSQFVGGETNEQFF